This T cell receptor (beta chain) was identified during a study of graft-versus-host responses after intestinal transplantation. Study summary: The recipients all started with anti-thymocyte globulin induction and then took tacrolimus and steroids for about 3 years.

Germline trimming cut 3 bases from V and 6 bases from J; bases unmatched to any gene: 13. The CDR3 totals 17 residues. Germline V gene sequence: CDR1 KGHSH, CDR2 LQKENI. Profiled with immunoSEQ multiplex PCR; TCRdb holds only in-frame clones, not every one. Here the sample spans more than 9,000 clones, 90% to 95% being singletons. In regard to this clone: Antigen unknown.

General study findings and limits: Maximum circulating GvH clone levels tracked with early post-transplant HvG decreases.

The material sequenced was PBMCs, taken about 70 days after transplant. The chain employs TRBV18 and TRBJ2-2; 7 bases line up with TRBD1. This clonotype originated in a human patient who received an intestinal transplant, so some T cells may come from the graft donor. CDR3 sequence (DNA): TGTGCCAGCTCACCTAGACAGGGTATCTTCGTCGCCGGGGAGCTGTTTTTT. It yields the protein CASSPRQGIFVAGELFF.